The next 30 T cell receptor beta chains were all read from a single sample in a study of blood T cell repertoires in COVID-19. Clones were sequenced by immunoSEQ multiplex PCR, and TCRdb holds only the in-frame ones, with some missing. The sample records about 220,000 clones, roughly 87% being singletons. The sample taken for sequencing was peripheral blood. The receptors derive from a man aged 35 to 55 with active or convalescent COVID-19.

The gene calls are TRBV28 and TRBJ2-2; weak D call: TRBD1 (6 bases). The germline V and J ends were trimmed by 4 bases and 6 bases, with 21 bases remaining between them. The CDR3 runs 17 residues. CDR1 is MDHEN, CDR2 SYDVKM, per germline. The CDR3 is CASSSPSGTTFPGELFF. Written as DNA, the CDR3 is TGTGCCAGCAGTTCCCCCTCCGGGACAACTTTCCCCGGGGAGCTGTTTTTT.

The table lists this clone with a few counts. This chain joins TRBV7-9 and TRBJ2-1, with 11 bases identical to TRBD2. The CDR3 contains 15 residues. Germline V lookup: CDR1 SEHNR, CDR2 FQNEAQ (reference sequence). Trimming at V came to 5 bases and at J to 7 bases, leaving 7 bases not matched to a gene. CDR3 loop: CASSPQLAGENEQFF. For the CDR3, the DNA is TGTGCCAGCAGCCCGCAACTAGCGGGAGAGAATGAGCAGTTCTTC.

Here the CDR3 reads CASSFGLMNSPLHF. Here the CDR3 DNA reads TGTGCCAGTTCTTTCGGACTGATGAATTCACCCCTCCACTTT. The genes are TRBV19 and TRBJ1-6; unclear D gene. Deletions cut 8 bases from V and 7 bases from J, with 15 bases between. Germline V gives CDR1 LNHDA, CDR2 SQIVND (reference sequence). The CDR3 is 14 amino acids.

This chain uses TRBV27 with TRBJ2-2; D is unclear. Germline assignment: CDR1 MNHEY and CDR2 SMNVEV (reference sequence). V was cut by 8 bases and J by 0 bases, with 16 bases left in between. The CDR3 sequence is 16 residues long. CDR3 in amino acids: CASGPSWVANTGELFF. The CDR3 DNA follows: TGTGCCAGCGGGCCTTCGTGGGTCGCGAACACCGGGGAGCTGTTTTTT.

The chain carries TRBV7-8 and TRBJ1-2; 12 nucleotides align to TRBD1. Trimming at V came to 3 bases and at J to 4 bases, leaving 6 bases not matched to a gene. The V gene's germline CDR1 is SGHVS and CDR2 FQNEAQ. The CDR3 contains 16 residues. As DNA, the CDR3 is TGTGCCAGCAGCTTTGGGACAGGGGGCGCCGGCTATGGCTACACCTTC. Protein product: CASSFGTGGAGYGYTF. The full variable domain, in which reference TRBV7-8 and TRBJ1-2 provide the parts outside the CDR3, is GAGVSQSPRYKVAKRGQDVALRCDPISGHVSLFWYQQALGQGPEFLTYFQNEAQLDKSGLPSDRFFAERPEGSVSTLKIQRTQQEDSAVYLCASSFGTGGAGYGYTFGSGTRLTVV.

The chain carries TRBV7-3 and TRBJ1-1; possibly TRBD1 for D (6 bases). The CDR3 is 12 residues long. V lost 2 bases to trimming and J lost 7 bases, with 8 bases between them. Germline CDR1 and CDR2: SGHTA and FQGTGA. The CDR3 protein is CASSLRQDEAFF. In DNA form, the CDR3 reads TGTGCCAGCAGCTTACGACAGGATGAAGCTTTCTTT.

This clone appeared once. The CDR3 nucleotides are TGTGCCAGCAGCACCGGGACAGGAGATTACAATGAGCAGTTCTTC. It yields the protein CASSTGTGDYNEQFF. The chain combines TRBV7-3 with TRBJ2-1, with 8 nucleotides matching TRBD1. CDR1 and CDR2 (germline): SGHTA, FQGTGA. The CDR3 runs 15 residues. The junction had 7 bases not matched to a gene; V was cut back by 5 bases and J by 4 bases.

This sequence joins TRBV24-1 and TRBJ2-7; TRBD1 matches at 10 bases. In germline, CDR1 is KGHDR, CDR2 SFDVKD. V lost 2 bases, J lost 5 bases, and 5 bases stayed unmatched. CDR3 length equals 15 residues. The CDR3 here is CATSDSGTGANEQYF. As DNA, the CDR3 is TGTGCCACCAGTGATTCCGGGACAGGGGCCAACGAGCAGTACTTC.

V is TRBV7-3 and J is TRBJ2-1, with D maybe TRBD1 (6 bases). V was clipped by 2 bases and J by 6 bases, with 8 bases between them. The CDR3 loop spans 13 amino acids. Per germline, CDR1 SGHTA and CDR2 FQGTGA. The CDR3 DNA is TGTGCCAGCAGCTTACCAGGGGTCAATGAGCAGTTCTTC. Protein product: CASSLPGVNEQFF.

This sequence joins TRBV6-5 and TRBJ2-1; 8 bases match TRBD2. This CDR3 contains 15 residues. CDR1 MNHEY and CDR2 SVGAGI come from the germline V gene. After removal of 7 bases from V and 2 bases from J, the junction contained 7 bases not matched to a gene. This chain's CDR3 is CASMASAGAYNEQFF. As DNA, the CDR3 is TGTGCCAGCATGGCTTCAGCGGGGGCCTACAATGAGCAGTTCTTC.

This clone has a handful of counts. V is TRBV3-1 (or the pseudogene TRBV3-2) and J is TRBJ1-1; TRBD1 matches 7 bases. V lost 6 bases and J lost 0; bases outside the gene matches: 7. Germline-derived CDR1 and CDR2 are LGHDT and YNNKEL (reference sequence). The CDR3 length is 15 residues. The CDR3: CASRPNRGLNTEAFF. The CDR3 region has the DNA TGTGCCAGCAGACCCAACAGGGGATTGAACACTGAAGCTTTCTTT.

This clone has just a few counts. The V gene is TRBV5-1, the J gene TRBJ1-5; TRBD1 matches 9 bases. V lost 4 bases, J lost 1 base, and 3 bases stayed unmatched. The germline gives CDR1 SGHRS, CDR2 YFSETQ. CDR3 length: 15 amino acids. DNA for the CDR3: TGCGCCAGCAGCACCGGGACAGGGAGCAATCAGCCCCAGCATTTT. Protein product: CASSTGTGSNQPQHF.

V gene TRBV12-3 or TRBV12-4 combines with J gene TRBJ2-3, with D uncertain. The CDR3 runs 12 residues. The ends were cut back, 2 bases at V and 5 bases at J, with 5 bases in the middle. The CDR3 protein is CASSLRGDTQYF. The CDR3 region has the DNA TGTGCCAGCAGTTTACGAGGAGATACGCAGTATTTT.

J is TRBJ2-7 and V is TRBV2; no clear D gene. This CDR3 spans 12 amino acids. CDR1 SNHLY and CDR2 FYNNEI come from the germline V gene. The ends were cut back, 9 bases at V and 4 bases at J, with 13 bases in the middle. In DNA form, the CDR3 reads TGTGCCAGTATATACAGTGCTTACGAGCAGTACTTC. Translating gives CASIYSAYEQYF.

The CDR3 reads CASSPTGDHGYTF. CDR3 bases: TGTGCCAGCAGTCCGACAGGGGATCATGGCTACACCTTC. The chain employs TRBV28 and TRBJ1-2, with 8 bases that match TRBD1. V shed 5 bases, J shed 6 bases, and the junction held 5 bases outside the gene matches. CDR3 length equals 13 residues. Germline V gene sequence: CDR1 MDHEN, CDR2 SYDVKM.

V usage is TRBV3-1 (or the pseudogene TRBV3-2) and J usage is TRBJ2-5; no clear D. CDR1 and CDR2 (germline): LGHDT, YNNKEL (reference sequence). Deletions cut 1 base from V and 2 bases from J, with 8 bases between. The CDR3 sequence is 14 residues long. The CDR3 reads CASSQGDFQETQYF. The DNA of the CDR3 is TGTGCCAGCAGCCAAGGCGACTTTCAAGAGACCCAGTACTTC.

The rearrangement uses TRBV27 and TRBJ1-1; 7 bases align to TRBD1. This CDR3 region has 17 residues. J gave up 1 base and V 6 bases, and 14 bases lay outside the gene matches. Germline CDR1 reads MNHEY; CDR2 reads SMNVEV (reference sequence). This chain's CDR3 is CASSSLPYRGENTEAFF. For the CDR3, the DNA is TGTGCCAGCAGCTCACTCCCTTACAGGGGTGAGAACACTGAAGCTTTCTTT.

The V and J genes are TRBV28 and TRBJ2-7, with D tentatively TRBD1 (6 bases). Trimming took 3 bases from V and 7 from J, leaving 13 bases between them. CDR1 MDHEN and CDR2 SYDVKM come from the germline V gene. The CDR3 is 13 amino acids. The CDR3 DNA reads TGTGCCAGCAGTTTGGTGGGGACAAAGGAGCAGTACTTC. Amino acids: CASSLVGTKEQYF.

The sample holds many counts of this clone. V and J are TRBV19 and TRBJ2-7; 11 bases align to TRBD2. Germline V CDR1 and CDR2: LNHDA, SQIVND (reference sequence). Germline trimming cut 5 bases from V and 2 bases from J; bases unmatched to any gene: 11. The CDR3 consists of 17 residues. This CDR3 is CASSRQPGLAATYEQYF. The CDR3 region has the DNA TGTGCCAGTAGTCGACAACCGGGACTAGCGGCAACCTACGAGCAGTACTTC.

V usage is TRBV4-1 and J usage is TRBJ1-6; TRBD1 aligns across 7 bases. This CDR3 is built from 16 residues. Germline CDR1 MGHRA, CDR2 YSYEKL. The junction had 9 bases not matched to a gene; V was cut back by 1 base and J by 9 bases. This chain's CDR3 is CASSQGSDRFASPLHF. As DNA, the CDR3 is TGCGCCAGCAGCCAAGGCTCGGACAGGTTTGCTTCACCCCTCCACTTT.

The table lists this clone with a count of one. The chain links TRBV5-5 to TRBJ1-1; no clear D. V lost 1 base and J lost 3, with 7 bases in between. The CDR3 has 13 amino acids. Germline loops: CDR1 SGHKS, CDR2 YYEKEE (reference sequence). CDR3 residues: CASSLQVYTEAFF. The CDR3 DNA reads as TGTGCCAGCAGCTTGCAGGTTTACACTGAAGCTTTCTTT. Full variable domain (missing parts from reference TRBV5-5 and TRBJ1-1): DAGVTQSPTHLIKTRGQQVTLRCSPISGHKSVSWYQQVLGQGPQFIFQYYEKEERGRGNFPDRFSARQFPNYSSELNVNALLLGDSALYLCASSLQVYTEAFFGQGTRLTVV.

V and J are TRBV5-4 and TRBJ2-7; TRBD1 aligns across 8 bases. The CDR3 has 17 residues. The ends lost 0 bases at V and 5 bases at J; junction bases unmatched: 13. Germline loops: CDR1 SGHNT, CDR2 YYREEE (reference sequence). The CDR3 nucleotides read TGTGCCAGCAGCTTGGCGGCAGGGGGCGGGCGAGGGAACGAGCAGTACTTC. This gives the protein CASSLAAGGGRGNEQYF.

The chain joins TRBV7-3 to TRBJ2-2; 7 bases are shared with TRBD2. This CDR3 contains 16 residues. J was trimmed by 3 bases and V by 5 bases; bases with no gene match: 9. Germline-derived CDR1 and CDR2 are SGHTA and FQGTGA. For the CDR3, the DNA is TGTGCCAGCAGCACCCGGGGGGATTGGTACACCGGGGAGCTGTTTTTT. Encoded protein: CASSTRGDWYTGELFF.

The chain joins TRBV7-8 to TRBJ1-1, with 9 bases aligning to TRBD1. This CDR3 has 17 residues. Unmatched junction bases numbered 15, after V lost 5 bases and J lost 5 bases. In germline, CDR1 is SGHVS, CDR2 FQNEAQ. CDR3 sequence reads: CASSPYRGLGGRTEAFF. The CDR3 region has the DNA TGTGCCAGCAGCCCATACAGGGGGCTGGGGGGAAGAACTGAAGCTTTCTTT.

This CDR3 is CASSIGQGLQYEQYF. Written as DNA, the CDR3 is TGTGCCAGTAGTATAGGACAGGGGCTACAGTACGAGCAGTACTTC. The chain carries TRBV19 and TRBJ2-7, with TRBD1 matching 8 bases. After removal of 1 base from V and 4 bases from J, the junction contained 6 bases not matched to a gene. The CDR3 totals 15 residues. Germline CDR1 reads LNHDA; CDR2 reads SQIVND (reference sequence).

This clone occurred once. The rearrangement links TRBV6-1 to TRBJ1-4; possibly TRBD1 for D (5 bases). The CDR3 extends over 15 amino acids. Germline V CDR1 and CDR2: MNHNS, SASEGT. V shed 2 bases and J shed 5 bases, with 12 bases lying between them. This chain's CDR3 is CASSEQGPANEKLFF. CDR3 nucleotide sequence: TGTGCCAGCAGTGAACAGGGCCCAGCCAATGAAAAACTGTTTTTT.

The genes are TRBV5-1 and TRBJ2-7; D not resolved. V lost 0 bases and J lost 3, with 7 bases in between. In germline, CDR1 is SGHRS, CDR2 YFSETQ. This CDR3 is 13 amino acids long. The CDR3 region has the DNA TGCGCCAGCAGCTTGGCCACTGTCTACGAGCAGTACTTC. It codes for CASSLATVYEQYF.

This chain uses TRBV24-1 with TRBJ1-1; 10 nucleotides align to TRBD1. V dropped 4 bases and J dropped 5; count of bases not matched to a gene: 3. Germline V lookup: CDR1 KGHDR, CDR2 SFDVKD. The CDR3 covers 14 residues. The CDR3 loop is CATSDRTGGTEAFF. The CDR3 nucleotides read TGTGCCACCAGTGACCGGACAGGGGGTACTGAAGCTTTCTTT.

The chain joins TRBV27 to TRBJ2-6, with D hard to call. The CDR3 covers 15 residues. CDR1 is MNHEY and CDR2 is SMNVEV in the germline V gene (reference sequence). Trimming removed 4 bases from V and 0 bases from J, with 7 bases in between. The CDR3 reads CASSSVYSGANVLTF. In DNA, the CDR3 is TGTGCCAGCAGTTCCGTATACTCTGGGGCCAACGTCCTGACTTTC.

The gene calls are TRBV7-9 and TRBJ2-7; 8 positions match TRBD2. The germline gives CDR1 SEHNR, CDR2 FQNEAQ (reference sequence). With V trimmed by 5 bases and J by 4 bases, 16 bases remained unmatched. The CDR3 spans 17 residues. The CDR3 nucleotides are TGTGCCAGCAGCGGACAAGCGAGCGGGAGAGGGGGATACGAGCAGTACTTC. This gives the protein CASSGQASGRGGYEQYF.